This entry concerns a single TCR beta chain. Generated by immunoSEQ multiplex PCR, the TCRdb table keeps only in-frame clones and is missing some. The sample carries about 350,000 clones, 85% to 90% recorded once. This entry belongs to a study of Ad26.COV2.S vaccination and SARS-CoV-2 variants. As for treatment: over 15 received Ad26.COV2.S at low or high dose, single or two shots; 5 received placebo; per-sample allocation not given. The investigators took samples on day 63 after the first vaccine or placebo injection. The V gene lost 4 bases and the J gene lost 5 bases, with 15 bases spanning the gap. The CDR3 has 15 residues. CDR1 is LNHDA, CDR2 SQIVND, per germline (reference sequence).

This rearrangement joins TRBV19 to TRBJ1-5; the D is unclear. This TCR was sampled from a person between 18 and 65 years old who received the Ad26.COV2.S COVID-19 vaccine or a placebo. Sample: peripheral blood, taken in a trial of Ad26.COV2.S vaccine versus placebo. In DNA form, the CDR3 reads TGTGCCAGTAGTAAGAGGGCAGGCCTAGATCAGCCCCAGCATTTT. Its protein product is CASSKRAGLDQPQHF.